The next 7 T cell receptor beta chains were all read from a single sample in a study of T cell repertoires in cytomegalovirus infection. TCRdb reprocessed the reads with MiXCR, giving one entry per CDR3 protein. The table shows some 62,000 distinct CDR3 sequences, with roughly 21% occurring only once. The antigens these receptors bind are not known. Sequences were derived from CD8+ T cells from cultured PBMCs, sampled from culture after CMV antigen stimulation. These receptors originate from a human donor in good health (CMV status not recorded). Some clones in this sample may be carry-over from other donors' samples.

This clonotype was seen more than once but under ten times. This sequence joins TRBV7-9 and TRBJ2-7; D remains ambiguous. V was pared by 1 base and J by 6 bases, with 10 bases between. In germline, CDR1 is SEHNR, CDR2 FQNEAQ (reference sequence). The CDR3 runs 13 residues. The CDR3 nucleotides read TGTGCCAGCAGCTTAGGACTGTTTCTCGAGCAGTACGTC. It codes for CASSLGLFLEQYV.

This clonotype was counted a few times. CDR3 sequence reads: CASSLSASLNQPQHF. CDR3 coding DNA: TGTGCCAGCAGTTTATCGGCCAGCCTAAATCAGCCCCAGCATTTT. The V and J genes are TRBV28 and TRBJ1-5; the D is unclear. Germline assignment: CDR1 MDHEN and CDR2 SYDVKM. The CDR3 runs 15 residues. The V end lost 1 base, the J end lost 4 bases, and 11 bases lay between the germline ends. Full variable domain (missing parts from reference TRBV28 and TRBJ1-5): DVKVTQSSRYLVKRTGEKVFLECVQDMDHENMFWYRQDPGLGLRLIYFSYDVKMKEKGDIPEGYSVSREKKERFSLILESASTNQTSMYLCASSLSASLNQPQHFGDGTRLSIL.

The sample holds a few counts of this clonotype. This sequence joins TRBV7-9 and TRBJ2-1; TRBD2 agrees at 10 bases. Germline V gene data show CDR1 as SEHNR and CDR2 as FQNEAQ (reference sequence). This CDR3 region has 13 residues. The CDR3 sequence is CASSGGANNEQFF. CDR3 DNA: TGTGCATCCAGCGGGGGGGCCAACAATGAGCAGTTCTTC.

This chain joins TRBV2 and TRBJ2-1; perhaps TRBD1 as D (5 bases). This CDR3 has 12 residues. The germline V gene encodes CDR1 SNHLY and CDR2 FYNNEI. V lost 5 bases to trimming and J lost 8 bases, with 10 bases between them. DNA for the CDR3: TGTGCCAGCAGTTCGGCCAGGGATGAGCAGTTCTTC. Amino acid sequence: CASSSARDEQFF.

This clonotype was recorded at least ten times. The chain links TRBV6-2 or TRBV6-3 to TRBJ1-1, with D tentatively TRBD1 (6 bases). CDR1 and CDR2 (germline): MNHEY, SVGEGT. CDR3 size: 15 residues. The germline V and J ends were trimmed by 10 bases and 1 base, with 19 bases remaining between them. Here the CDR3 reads CATDSTQGWNTEAFF. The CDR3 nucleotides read TGTGCCACCGATTCAACACAGGGCTGGAACACTGAAGCTTTCTTT.

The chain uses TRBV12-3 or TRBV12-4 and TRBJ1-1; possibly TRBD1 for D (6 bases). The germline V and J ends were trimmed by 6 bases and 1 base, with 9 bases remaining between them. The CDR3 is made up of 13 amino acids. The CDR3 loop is CASRTTGNTEAFF. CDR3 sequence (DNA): TGTGCCAGCAGGACGACAGGGAACACTGAAGCTTTCTTT.

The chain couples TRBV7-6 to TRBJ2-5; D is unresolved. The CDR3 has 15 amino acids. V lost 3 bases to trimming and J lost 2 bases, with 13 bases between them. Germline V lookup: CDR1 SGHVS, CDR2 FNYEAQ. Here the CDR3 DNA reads TGTGCCAGCAGCTTTGGGTCTAAGGGACAAGAGACCCAGTACTTC. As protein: CASSFGSKGQETQYF. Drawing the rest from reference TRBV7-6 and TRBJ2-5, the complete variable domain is GAGVSQSPRYKVTKRGQDVALRCDPISGHVSLYWYRQALGQGPEFLTYFNYEAQQDKSGLPNDRFSAERPEGSISTLTIQRTEQRDSAMYRCASSFGSKGQETQYFGPGTRLLVL.